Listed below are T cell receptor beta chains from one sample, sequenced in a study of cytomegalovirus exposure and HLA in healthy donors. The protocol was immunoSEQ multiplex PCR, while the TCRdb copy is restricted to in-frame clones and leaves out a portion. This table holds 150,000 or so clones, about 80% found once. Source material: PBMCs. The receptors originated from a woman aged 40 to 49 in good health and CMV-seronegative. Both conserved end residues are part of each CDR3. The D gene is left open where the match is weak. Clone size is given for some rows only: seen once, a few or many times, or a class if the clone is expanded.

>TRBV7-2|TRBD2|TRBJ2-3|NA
TGTGCCAGCAGCATAACTAGCGGGAGGTTGGGCACAGATACGCAGTATTTT
CASSITSGRLGTDTQYF
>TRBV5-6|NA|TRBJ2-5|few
TGTGCCAGCAGCTTGGTGGGGGCCGGAGAGACCCAGTACTTC
CASSLVGAGETQYF
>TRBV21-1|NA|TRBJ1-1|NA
TGTGCCAGCAGAGACAGGGGGCAGGTCAGGGTTGAAGCTTTCTTT
CASRDRGQVRVEAFF
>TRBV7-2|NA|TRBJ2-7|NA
TGTGCCAGCAGCTTAGGGCGGGACCCTACCGAGCAGTACTTC
CASSLGRDPTEQYF
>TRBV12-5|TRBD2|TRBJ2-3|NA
TGTGCTAGTGGCCCCACTAGCGGGGGGGCCCGAGATACGCAGTATTTT
CASGPTSGGARDTQYF
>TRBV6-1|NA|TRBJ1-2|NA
TGTGCCAGCGGGGTCAACAGGCCTCCATATGGCTACACCTTC
CASGVNRPPYGYTF
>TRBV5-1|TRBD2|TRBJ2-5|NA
TGCGCCAGCAGCTTAAGGGAGGGTTACGGCCAAGAGACCCAGTACTTC
CASSLREGYGQETQYF
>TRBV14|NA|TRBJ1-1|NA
TGTGCCAGCAGCCAGAGACACCAATCTTTTTCGAACACTGAAGCTTTCTTT
CASSQRHQSFSNTEAFF
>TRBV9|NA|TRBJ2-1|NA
TGTGCCAGCAGCGTACCCGGGGGTTATCCTAATGAGCAGTTCTTC
CASSVPGGYPNEQFF
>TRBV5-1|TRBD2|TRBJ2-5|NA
TGCGCCAGCAGCCTGAGTGGCGGGACTAGCTGGGAGACCCAGTACTTC
CASSLSGGTSWETQYF
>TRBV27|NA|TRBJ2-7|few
TGTGCCAGCAGTTATCGGGATCCCTACGAGCAGTACTTC
CASSYRDPYEQYF
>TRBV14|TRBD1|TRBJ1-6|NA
TGTGCCAGCAGCCAGACAGGGGAGAATTCACCCCTCCACTTT
CASSQTGENSPLHF
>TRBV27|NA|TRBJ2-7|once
TGTGCCAGCAGCATATTCGGTAAAGAGCAGTACTTC
CASSIFGKEQYF
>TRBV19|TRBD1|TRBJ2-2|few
TGTGCCAGTAGTGTCAGGGGGCCGTACACCGGGGAGCTGTTTTTT
CASSVRGPYTGELFF
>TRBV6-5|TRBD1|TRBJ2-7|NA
TGTGCCAGCAGTTACAGGGACAGATTCTACGAGCAGTACTTC
CASSYRDRFYEQYF
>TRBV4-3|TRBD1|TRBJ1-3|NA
TGCGCCAGCAGCCAAGCTTTGGACAGGGCTGGAAACACCATATATTTT
CASSQALDRAGNTIYF
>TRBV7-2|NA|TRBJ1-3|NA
TGTGCCAGCAGCTTAGGACGGTCCTTCGGGGGAAACACCATATATTTT
CASSLGRSFGGNTIYF
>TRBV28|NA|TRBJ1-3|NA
TGTGCCAGCAAGATACAGGCTCACTCTGGAAACACCATATATTTT
CASKIQAHSGNTIYF
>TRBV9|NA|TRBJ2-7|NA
TGTGCCAGCAGCCCGTTCGTAGGGGACATAGGCTACGAGCAGTACTTC
CASSPFVGDIGYEQYF
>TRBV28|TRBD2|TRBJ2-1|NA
TGTGCCAGCTACGGGGTGACTCGAATACTAGCGGGGGGGCCGTGGGAGCAGTTCTTC
CASYGVTRILAGGPWEQFF
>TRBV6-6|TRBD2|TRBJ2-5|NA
TGTGCCAGCAGTTTCACTAGCGGCCAAGAGACCCAGTACTTC
CASSFTSGQETQYF
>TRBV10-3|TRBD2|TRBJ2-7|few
TGTGCCATCAGTGTCGGGACTAGCGCCTACGAGCAGTACTTC
CAISVGTSAYEQYF
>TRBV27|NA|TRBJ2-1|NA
TGTGCCAGCAGTTTCCGCGGGGCACTCGACAATGAGCAGTTCTTC
CASSFRGALDNEQFF
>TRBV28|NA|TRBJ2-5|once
TGTGCCAGCAGACTCGGTCAAGAGACCCAGTACTTC
CASRLGQETQYF
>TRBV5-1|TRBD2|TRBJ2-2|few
TGCGCCAGCAGCTTGGACGGGAGGGGGAACACCGGGGAGCTGTTTTTT
CASSLDGRGNTGELFF
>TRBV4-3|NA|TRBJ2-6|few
TGCGCCAGCAGCCAAGGAGGCAGCTCTGGGGCCAACGGCCTGACTTTC
CASSQGGSSGANGLTF
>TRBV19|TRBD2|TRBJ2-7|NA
TGTGCCAGTAGTGTCGAGGGACTATCCTACGAGCAGTACTTC
CASSVEGLSYEQYF
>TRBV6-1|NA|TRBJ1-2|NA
TGTGCCAGCAGTGACGGGAGCTATGGCTACACCTTC
CASSDGSYGYTF
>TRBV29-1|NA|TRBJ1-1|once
TGCAGCGTTTTCCGAGGATCGGGTACTGAAGCTTTCTTT
CSVFRGSGTEAFF
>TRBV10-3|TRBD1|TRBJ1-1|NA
TGTGCCATACAGGGGGCCGGGAACACTGAAGCTTTCTTT
CAIQGAGNTEAFF
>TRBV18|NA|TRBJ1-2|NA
TGTGCCACCGTACCCCCGGGAGGGGGACACCTTAACTATGGCTACACCTTC
CATVPPGGGHLNYGYTF
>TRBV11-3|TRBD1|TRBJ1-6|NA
TGTGCCAGCAGCTTAAGGGGACAGGGATCACTCTCACCCCTCCACTTT
CASSLRGQGSLSPLHF
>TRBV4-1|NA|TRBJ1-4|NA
TGCGCCAGCAGCCAAGGCGATACGAATGAAAAACTGTTTTTT
CASSQGDTNEKLFF
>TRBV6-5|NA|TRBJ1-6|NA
TGTGCCAGCAGTTCGGGGGGACCCCTCCACTTT
CASSSGGPLHF
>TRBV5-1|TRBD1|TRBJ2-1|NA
TGCGCCAGCAGCTCTGGACAGGTCATACCCTACAATGAGCAGTTCTTC
CASSSGQVIPYNEQFF
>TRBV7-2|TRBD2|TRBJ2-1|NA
TGTGCCAGCAGCCCCTCCGGGACTAACTACAATGAGCAGTTCTTC
CASSPSGTNYNEQFF
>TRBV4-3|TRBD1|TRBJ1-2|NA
TGCGCCAGCAGCCAAGATGAGGGGGCAGGGAGCGGCTACACCTTC
CASSQDEGAGSGYTF
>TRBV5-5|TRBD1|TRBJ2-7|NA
TGTGCCAGCAGCTCCCCGGGACAGGTCTACGAGCAGTACTTC
CASSSPGQVYEQYF
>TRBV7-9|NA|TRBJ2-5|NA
TGTGCCAGCAGCCCCTGGACTCTACCGGAGACCCAGTACTTC
CASSPWTLPETQYF
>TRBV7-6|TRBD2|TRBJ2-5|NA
TGTGCCAGCAGCTCAAAGCCCGGACTAGCGGGGAGAGAGACCCAGTACTTC
CASSSKPGLAGRETQYF
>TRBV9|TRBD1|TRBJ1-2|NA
TGTGCCAGCAGCCCCGGAGACAGGGACGGCTATGGCTACACCTTC
CASSPGDRDGYGYTF
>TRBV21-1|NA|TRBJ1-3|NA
TGTGCCAGCAGCAAAATTGGACAGGGTAGAAACACCATATATTTT
CASSKIGQGRNTIYF